The source of this T cell receptor beta chain is a study of early T cells in non-severe SARS-CoV-2 infection. Study in general: Chains from this unsorted whole-blood bulk RNA could not be paired.

Separate cDNA molecules each had unique molecular identifiers attached to them. Each CDR3 protein gets one entry after TCRdb re-called the 5' RACE reads with MiXCR. Of tens of thousands of distinct CDR3 sequences detected, roughly 10% appear once; the ten largest clones hold around 5.8%. The germline V gene has CDR1 MDHEN and CDR2 SYDVKM. With V trimmed by 6 bases and J by 2 bases, 6 bases remained unmatched. This CDR3 contains 14 residues. The gene calls are TRBV28 and TRBJ2-7; TRBD1 matches at 8 bases. Specimen: whole blood. The sequence was obtained from an adult who was a healthcare worker with PCR-confirmed SARS-CoV-2 infection or an uninfected control (not recorded which). The CDR3 loop is CASSRTGYPYEQYF. The CDR3, as DNA: TGTGCCAGCAGCCGGACAGGGTACCCCTACGAGCAGTACTTC.